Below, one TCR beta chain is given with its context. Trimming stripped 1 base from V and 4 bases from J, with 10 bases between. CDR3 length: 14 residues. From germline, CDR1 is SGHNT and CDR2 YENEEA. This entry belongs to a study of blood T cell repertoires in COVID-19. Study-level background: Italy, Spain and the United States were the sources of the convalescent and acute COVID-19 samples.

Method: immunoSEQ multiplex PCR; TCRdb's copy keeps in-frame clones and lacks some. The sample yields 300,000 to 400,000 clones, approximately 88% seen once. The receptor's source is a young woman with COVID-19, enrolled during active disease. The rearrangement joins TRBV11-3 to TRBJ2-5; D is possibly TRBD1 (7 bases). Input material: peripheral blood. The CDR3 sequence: CASSLGRGVETQYF. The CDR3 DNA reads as TGTGCCAGCAGCTTAGGCAGGGGGGTAGAGACCCAGTACTTC.